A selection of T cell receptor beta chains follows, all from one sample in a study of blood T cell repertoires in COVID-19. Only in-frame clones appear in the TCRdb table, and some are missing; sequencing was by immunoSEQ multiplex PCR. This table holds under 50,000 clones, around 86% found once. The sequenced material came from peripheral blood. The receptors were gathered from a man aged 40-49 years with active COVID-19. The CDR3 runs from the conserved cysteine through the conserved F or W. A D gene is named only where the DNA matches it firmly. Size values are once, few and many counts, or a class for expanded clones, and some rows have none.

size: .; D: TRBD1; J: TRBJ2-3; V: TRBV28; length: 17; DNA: TGTGCCAGCAGTTTAGCCACAGGGGGCTGGGGCACAGATACGCAGTATTTT; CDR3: CASSLATGGWGTDTQYF
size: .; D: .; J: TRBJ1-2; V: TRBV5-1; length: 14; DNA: TGCGCCAGCAGCTTGGCAGGGGAGAATTATGGCTACACCTTC; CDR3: CASSLAGENYGYTF
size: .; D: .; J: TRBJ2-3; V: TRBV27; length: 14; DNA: TGTGCCAGCAGTTACAAACCCTCCACAGATACGCAGTATTTT; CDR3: CASSYKPSTDTQYF
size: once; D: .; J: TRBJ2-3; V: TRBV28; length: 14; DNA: TGTGCCAGCAGTTTAGGAGGGCGCCCAGATACGCAGTATTTT; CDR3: CASSLGGRPDTQYF
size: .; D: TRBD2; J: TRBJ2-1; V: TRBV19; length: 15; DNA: TGTGCCAGTAGGTTGACTAGCGGGAGGTACAATGAGCAGTTCTTC; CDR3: CASRLTSGRYNEQFF
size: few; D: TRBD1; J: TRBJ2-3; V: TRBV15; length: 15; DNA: TGTGCCACCAGCAGGGAGGACAGGAGCACAGATACGCAGTATTTT; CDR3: CATSREDRSTDTQYF
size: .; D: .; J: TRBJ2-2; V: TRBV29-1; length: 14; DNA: TGCAGCGTTTCCGGGACAAGTTCCACCGGGGAGCTGTTTTTT; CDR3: CSVSGTSSTGELFF
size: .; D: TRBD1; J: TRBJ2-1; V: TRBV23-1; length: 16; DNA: TGCGCCAGCAGTCCCCGGGACAGAGAAGGGCACGATGAGCAGTTCTTC; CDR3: CASSPRDREGHDEQFF
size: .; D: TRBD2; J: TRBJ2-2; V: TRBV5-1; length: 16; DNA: TGCGCCAGCAGCTTTTGGCTAGCGGAGAACACCGGGGAGCTGTTTTTT; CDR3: CASSFWLAENTGELFF
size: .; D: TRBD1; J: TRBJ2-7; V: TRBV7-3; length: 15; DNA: TGTGCCAGCAGCAAACCGGACAGGGCGGCCCACGAGCAGTACTTC; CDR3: CASSKPDRAAHEQYF
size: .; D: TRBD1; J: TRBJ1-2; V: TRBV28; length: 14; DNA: TGTGCCAGCACTCAATCCGGGACAGTATATGGCTACACCTTC; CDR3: CASTQSGTVYGYTF
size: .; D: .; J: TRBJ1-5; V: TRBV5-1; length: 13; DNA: TGCGCCAGCAGCAAGGAGCCCAATCAGCCCCAGCATTTT; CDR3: CASSKEPNQPQHF
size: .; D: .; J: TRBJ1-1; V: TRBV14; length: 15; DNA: TGTGCCAGCAGCCAATCCTTATTCGGGAACACTGAAGCTTTCTTT; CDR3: CASSQSLFGNTEAFF
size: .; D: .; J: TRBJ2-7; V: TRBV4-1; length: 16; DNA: TGCGCCAGCAGCCCCCCTGCGGAGGCCTCGTTGGGCGAGCAGTACTTC; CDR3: CASSPPAEASLGEQYF
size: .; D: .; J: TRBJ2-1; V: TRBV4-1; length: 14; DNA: TGCGCCAGCAGCCCTGGAGCCCCTGGGAATGAGCAGTTCTTC; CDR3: CASSPGAPGNEQFF
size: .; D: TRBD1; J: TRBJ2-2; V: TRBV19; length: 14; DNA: TGTGCCAGTAGTATAACAGGGGTCACCGGGGAGCTGTTTTTT; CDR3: CASSITGVTGELFF
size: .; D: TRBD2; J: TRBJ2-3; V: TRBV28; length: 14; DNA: TGTGCCAGCAGTCTACTAGCGGGAGCAGATACGCAGTATTTT; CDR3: CASSLLAGADTQYF
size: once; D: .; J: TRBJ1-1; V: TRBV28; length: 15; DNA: TGTGCCAGCAGTTTAGGTCTCGGAGGCAACAGTGAAGCTTTCTTT; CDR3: CASSLGLGGNSEAFF
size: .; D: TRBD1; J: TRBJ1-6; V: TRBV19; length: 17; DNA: TGTGCCAGTAGTATCTTGCCCTCCGGGACAGGGAGTTCACCCCTCCACTTT; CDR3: CASSILPSGTGSSPLHF
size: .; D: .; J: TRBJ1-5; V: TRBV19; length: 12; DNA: TGTGCCAGTAGTCACAGAGGGCAGCCCCAGCATTTT; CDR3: CASSHRGQPQHF
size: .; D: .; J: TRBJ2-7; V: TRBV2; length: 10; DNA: TGTGCCAGCAAGAGGGGGGAGCAGTACTTC; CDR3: CASKRGEQYF
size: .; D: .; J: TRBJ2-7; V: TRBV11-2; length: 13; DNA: TGTGCCAGCAGCTTACCGCGAGGCTACGAGCAGTACTTC; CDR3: CASSLPRGYEQYF
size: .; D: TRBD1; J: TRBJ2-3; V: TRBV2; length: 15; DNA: TGTGCCAGCAAGAAGGACAGGGGCTACACAGATACGCAGTATTTT; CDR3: CASKKDRGYTDTQYF
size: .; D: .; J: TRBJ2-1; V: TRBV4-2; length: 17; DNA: TGTGCCAGCAGCCTAAACCCGGGACTGGCTTCCTACAATGAGCAGTTCTTC; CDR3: CASSLNPGLASYNEQFF
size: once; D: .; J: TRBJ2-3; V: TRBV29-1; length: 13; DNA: TGCAGCGTTGAAGAGGGCAGCCATTATACGCAGTATTTT; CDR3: CSVEEGSHYTQYF
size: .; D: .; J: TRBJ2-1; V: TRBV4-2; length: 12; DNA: TGTGCCAGCAGCTCAGTCCAGGGATCTCAGTTCTTC; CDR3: CASSSVQGSQFF
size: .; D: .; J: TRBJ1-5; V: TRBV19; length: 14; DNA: TGTGCCAGTAGTATCTTTGCCAGTCATCAGCCCCAGCATTTT; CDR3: CASSIFASHQPQHF
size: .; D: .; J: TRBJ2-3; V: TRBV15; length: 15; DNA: TGTGCCACCAGCAGAGAAGCTAGGCACACAGATACGCAGTATTTT; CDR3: CATSREARHTDTQYF
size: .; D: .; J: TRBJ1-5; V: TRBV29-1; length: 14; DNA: TGCAGCGTTTCGGACACCTGGAGCAATCAGCCCCAGCATTTT; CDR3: CSVSDTWSNQPQHF
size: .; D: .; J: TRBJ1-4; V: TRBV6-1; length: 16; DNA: TGTGCCAGCAGTGAATTAGACTCAGCAGCAGCAGCTGGACTGTTTTTT; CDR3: CASSELDSAAAAGLFF
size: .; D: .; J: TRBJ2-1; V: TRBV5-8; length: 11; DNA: TGTGCCAGCAGAGTAAGCGGGGAGCAGTTCTTC; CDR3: CASRVSGEQFF